The clone carrying this T cell receptor (beta chain) was seen more than once but under ten times. The germline CDR1 and CDR2 sequences are LGHNA and YSLEER. V was pared by 1 base and J by 9 bases, with 17 bases between. There are 15 residues in the CDR3. Isolated RNA was reverse transcribed in full, so expressed TCRB transcripts were sequenced. Sequenced by immunoSEQ multiplex PCR; TCRdb stores in-frame clones only, minus some. The table records under 550,000 clones, 11% of them present only once. The entry originates in a study of beta chain features in type 1 diabetes. Purities over 95% were achieved in all sorted populations.

Material for sequencing was naive CD4+ T cells from blood. The sequence derives from a woman under 30 in good health. V usage is TRBV4-3 and J usage is TRBJ2-3; D tentatively fits TRBD1 or TRBD2 (5 bases each). This CDR3 reads CASSQAGTGLRTQYF. For the CDR3, the DNA is TGCGCCAGCAGCCAAGCTGGGACCGGGCTGCGAACGCAGTATTTT.